This T cell receptor (beta chain) came from a study of cytomegalovirus exposure and HLA in healthy donors. About the research overall: Among approximately 400 genotyped donors, 65% to 90% fell in the Caucasian-associated ancestry cluster.

Healthy bone marrow donors supplied every sample. 13 Jbeta primers and 60 Vbeta primers were used for the PCR. This table comes from immunoSEQ multiplex PCR, and its TCRdb copy is limited to in-frame clones, with some not included. This table has roughly 170,000 clones, approximately 77% appearing once. Germline CDR1 reads LNHDA; CDR2 reads SQIVND (reference sequence). Losses at the gene ends were 5 bases for V and 7 bases for J; bases not matched to a gene: 8. CDR3 length: 13 amino acids. This clone was seen only a few times. Sequenced sample: PBMCs. The TCR originated in a male donor in good health and CMV-seronegative. The rearrangement joins TRBV19 to TRBJ2-7, with TRBD2 matching 7 bases. This chain's CDR3 is CASSREVAFEQYF. The DNA of the CDR3 is TGTGCCAGTAGTCGGGAGGTTGCTTTTGAGCAGTACTTC.